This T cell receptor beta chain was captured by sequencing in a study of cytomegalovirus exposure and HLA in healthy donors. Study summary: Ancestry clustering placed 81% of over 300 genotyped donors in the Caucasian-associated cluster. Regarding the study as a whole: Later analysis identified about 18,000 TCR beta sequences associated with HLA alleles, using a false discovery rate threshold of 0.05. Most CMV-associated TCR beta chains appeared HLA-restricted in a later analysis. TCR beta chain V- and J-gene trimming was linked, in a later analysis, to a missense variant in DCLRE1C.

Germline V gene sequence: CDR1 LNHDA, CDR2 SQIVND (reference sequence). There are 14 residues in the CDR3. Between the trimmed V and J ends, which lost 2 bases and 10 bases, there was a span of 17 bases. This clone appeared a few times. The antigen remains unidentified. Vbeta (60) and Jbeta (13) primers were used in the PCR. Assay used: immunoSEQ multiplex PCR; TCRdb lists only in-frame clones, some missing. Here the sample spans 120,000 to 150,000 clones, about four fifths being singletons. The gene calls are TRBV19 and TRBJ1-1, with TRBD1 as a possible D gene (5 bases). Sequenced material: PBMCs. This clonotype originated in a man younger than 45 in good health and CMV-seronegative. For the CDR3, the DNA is TGTGCCAGTAGTATACCCGACAGATACCCTGGAGCTTTCTTT. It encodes CASSIPDRYPGAFF.